These T cell receptor beta chains were read from a single sample in a study of T cells in Graves' hyperthyroidism and ophthalmopathy. MiXCR, applied by TCRdb to the multiplex PCR reads, yields one record per CDR3 protein. The data hold about 420,000 distinct CDR3 sequences, with roughly an eighth observed a single time. The sample consisted of blood. The source is a woman under 30 with Graves' hyperthyroidism. Each CDR3 is given with its conserved first and last residue. A D gene is named only where the DNA matches it firmly. Expanded clones get a size class; other rows say once, few or many, or leave the size out.

v_call	d_call	clone_size	j_call	cdr3_nt	cdr3_aa
TRBV10-2	-	-	TRBJ2-5	TGCGCCAGCAGTGAATTAGCGGCATCGGTTGAGACCCAGTACTTC	CASSELAASVETQYF
TRBV30	-	many	TRBJ2-2	TGTGCCTGGAGGGTAACGACTGCAACCGGGGAGCTGTTTTTT	CAWRVTTATGELFF
TRBV6-5	-	-	TRBJ2-5	TGTGCCAGCAGTTACGGGTTGGACTCTACCCAGTACTTC	CASSYGLDSTQYF
TRBV30	-	many	TRBJ1-5	TGTGCCTGGAGTGTACAATCGGGGCCCCAGCATTTT	CAWSVQSGPQHF
TRBV12-3/TRBV12-4	-	-	TRBJ1-2	TGTGCCAGCAGTTTTTACCTAGAGGCGCCGACACCTTATGGCTACACCTTC	CASSFYLEAPTPYGYTF
TRBV10-3	TRBD2	many	TRBJ2-1	TGTGCCATCAGAGGGTCTAGCGGGAACGGTGAGCAGTTCTTC	CAIRGSSGNGEQFF
TRBV20-1	TRBD2	few	TRBJ2-1	TGCAGTGCTAGTTTGGCTAGCGGGAAATCCCAGACCTCCTACGATGAGCAGTTCTTC	CSASLASGKSQTSYDEQFF
TRBV6-2/TRBV6-3	-	many	TRBJ1-1	TGTGCCAGCAGCCCAGTCATGAACACTGAAGCTTTCTTT	CASSPVMNTEAFF
TRBV20-1	TRBD1	many	TRBJ1-1	TGCAGTGCAGTGAGGACAGGGGTGGGGAACACTGAAGCTTTCTTT	CSAVRTGVGNTEAFF
TRBV11-1	TRBD1	-	TRBJ1-2	TGTGCCAGCAGTCGCGGGACAGGGGCCTTATATGGCTACACCTTC	CASSRGTGALYGYTF
TRBV9	TRBD2	many	TRBJ2-7	TGTGCCAGCAGCCCCCAACCTAGCGGGAGCGTCGAGCAGTACTTC	CASSPQPSGSVEQYF
TRBV6-1	TRBD2	many	TRBJ2-1	TGTGCCAGCAGTTATTCCTTAGGCGGGAGGGCTAATGAGCAGTTCTTC	CASSYSLGGRANEQFF
TRBV3-1	-	many	TRBJ1-5	TGTGCCAGCAGCCAAGATGGCGGGACCCGCAATCAGCCCCAGCATTTT	CASSQDGGTRNQPQHF
TRBV29-1	-	many	TRBJ1-1	TGCAGCGTTGAGAAGGGTACTGAAGCTTTCTTT	CSVEKGTEAFF
TRBV20-1	-	few	TRBJ2-7	TGCAGTGCCGAAAAACCTACGGGACCGAACTACGAGCAGTACTTC	CSAEKPTGPNYEQYF